What follows is one T cell receptor beta chain and its context. Its antigen is currently not known. No much larger clone exists at a distance of one base, and base qualities are not known. The source of the sample is a study of CD8 T cells in ankylosing spondylitis (dated by TCRdb to about 2017). In the study overall: To find TCR variants linked to disease, the study profiled T cell receptor beta repertoires in ankylosing spondylitis patients and healthy donors. Peripheral blood was sampled, and synovial fluid was additionally collected from ankylosing spondylitis patients. In total, the full study cohort was made up of about 99 healthy donors and about two dozen ankylosing spondylitis patients. General findings and caveats noted by the study authors: Some motif variants were previously reported in synovial fluid and blood of reactive arthritis patients, suggesting common disease-initiation mechanisms. In peripheral blood, the disease-linked clones were found at relatively low frequencies and had a CD8+ phenotype. Blood from ankylosing spondylitis patients appeared to be characterized by a TCR beta motif composed of roughly 8 highly homologous amino acid variants. According to the report, matched synovial fluid samples from ankylosing spondylitis patients were significantly enriched for the disease-linked clones.

CDR1 and CDR2 (SGHNT, YYREEE) derive from the germline V gene (reference sequence). The CDR3 sequence holds 15 residues, the cysteine and phenylalanine included. Here the CDR3 DNA is all that survives: 45 bases in frame from base 1. Germline trimming: 4 bases from V, 8 bases from J; junction bases outside gene matches: 9. Sequencing used an Illumina HiSeq 2500. Quantitative 5'-RACE with molecular barcodes was used to prepare TCR beta libraries. Turning to the authors' computational methods: Disease-linked TCR variants were identified with a new computational method built on a probabilistic model of VDJ rearrangement. TCRdb itself trimmed the public reads at Q25 with fastp, ran MiXCR and retained productive beta chains. Here each entry gathers all rows of one CDR3 protein and keeps the most common genes and DNA. In this record, the V and J calls reflect TCRdb's handling and not the investigators' own analysis. This sample holds a few hundred thousand distinct CDR3 sequences; 6.5% to 10% were observed only once. Of the sample, just over 14% falls within the top ten clones.

Sequencing was carried out using blood, either unsorted or a sorted T cell fraction (not recorded which). The chain is made from TRBV5-4 and TRBJ1-4; the central 9 bases match TRBD1. This TCR was recovered from a male donor with ankylosing spondylitis. The DNA sequence reads TGTGCCAGCAGCACCCCCGGGACAGGGACCGAAAAACTGTTTTTT. Protein translation: CASSTPGTGTEKLFF.